This TCR beta chain was sequenced during a study of cytomegalovirus exposure and HLA in healthy donors. This clone occurred once. The antigen remains undetermined. The CDR3 runs 18 residues. CDR1 is MDHEN, CDR2 SYDVKM, per germline. V lost 4 bases and J lost 9; bases outside the gene matches: 19. Primers included in the PCR were 60 Vbeta and 13 Jbeta primers. TCRdb's copy holds only in-frame clones and misses some; the assay was immunoSEQ multiplex PCR. The sample gives 120,000 to 150,000 clones, about three quarters of which show up once; under 3% is in the top ten. Study-level points and caveats: As a later analysis revealed, the rate of TCR association differed by HLA locus, with DRB1 most and HLA-C fewest.

Sequenced material: PBMCs. The chain uses TRBV28 and TRBJ2-1, with TRBD1 matching over 9 bases. The source of this sequence is a man aged 35 to 55 in good health and CMV-seropositive. CDR3 in amino acids: CASSSLTKRTGAEGEQFF. CDR3 nucleotides: TGTGCCAGCAGTTCCTTAACAAAACGGACAGGGGCAGAGGGTGAGCAGTTCTTC. Looking up the rest from reference TRBV28 and TRBJ2-1 gives the full variable domain: DVKVTQSSRYLVKRTGEKVFLECVQDMDHENMFWYRQDPGLGLRLIYFSYDVKMKEKGDIPEGYSVSREKKERFSLILESASTNQTSMYLCASSSLTKRTGAEGEQFFGPGTRLTVL.